This T cell receptor (beta chain) was documented in a study of T cell responses to AZD1222 COVID-19 vaccine (dated by TCRdb to the early 2020s). Broadly, across the study: TCR sequencing was performed for approximately 240 trial participants, of whom roughly 200 were given two doses of AZD1222 and 26 were given two doses of MenACWY control vaccine. Trial participants were enrolled by age into 18-55, 56-69 and 70-plus year subgroups, with roughly 150, 30 and 60 TCR-sequenced participants respectively. Study-wide conclusions, independent of this receptor: A significant rise in spike-specific TCR breadth and depth was observed after two AZD1222 doses relative to day 0 and relative to MenACWY recipients. Participants were mostly white British, with more females than males. The authors suggested clonal diversity may have been underestimated. CD4 TCRs associated with the vaccine covered the entire spike protein, and the dominant responses were in regions 160-218 and 743-854. Conclusions about previously exposed vaccinees are limited, since just 5 to 7 AZD1222 recipients were seropositive for SARS-CoV-2 at baseline. Because no samples from the day 14 peak response were available, repertoires could be characterized only after the peak T cell response. In the small 56-69-year group, the increase in depth fell short of significance, most likely because of low power. Reportedly, close to half of the unique spike-specific TCRs recognized epitopes lying outside the regions that are mutated in the B.1.351 and B.1.1.7 variants.

The sample's time point label, decoded: about 28 days (+/-7) after the second vaccine dose. Because spike-specific TCR depth and breadth did not differ between the two schedules, AZD1222 recipients who got a second dose at roughly 4 weeks were pooled with those who got a second dose at roughly 12 weeks. Vaccinee samples came from UK trials COV001 and COV002, including a single-blind randomized controlled phase 2/3 trial of AZD1222 (ChAdOx1 nCoV-19) in healthy adults. For TCRbeta chain sequencing, PBMC samples were collected from trial participants at day 0 and at day 28 after the second dose. On this clone: Its antigen is still unknown. Per-base qualities were not stored, and no clone one base away is much larger.

The germline ends are 11 bases apart after V is trimmed by 1 base and J by 0 bases. The CDR3 covers 16 residues, taking in both the cysteine and the phenylalanine. The sequence is cut down to CDR3 DNA, 48 bases in frame from base 1. Reading the germline V gene gives CDR1 SGHAT and CDR2 FQNNGV. The CDR3 regions of human TCRbeta chains were analyzed by immunosequencing. The authors' pipeline ran thus. Repertoire TCRs were checked for matches against a reference library of SARS-CoV-2-specific TCRs that had been generated using the MIRA antigen-specificity platform. Breadth was defined as the fraction of unique TCRs that were SARS-CoV-2-associated, and depth was defined as the fraction of total T cells that were SARS-CoV-2-associated. Using the MIRA data, each spike-specific TCR was mapped to the spike region that the TCR reacts to and placed in a CD4 or CD8 class. Log10-transformed breadth and depth values were compared by one-way ANOVA with Sidak's multiple comparisons tests. TCRdb mirrors the immuneACCESS table, restricted to in-frame sequences. Some clones are absent from its copies; in checked studies, under half trace to an unresolved V gene, and the reason for the others is unknown. V and J calls and clone size are those listed in that table; D and trimming were worked out from the DNA. This sample has about 55,000 clones in its table, and over 70% of those were observed once. Clones ranked in the top ten supply approximately 5.2% of the sample.

This clonotype was sampled from an adult who received the AZD1222 COVID-19 vaccine. The chain was built from TRBV11-2 and TRBJ2-3; possibly the D gene is TRBD1, per 6 matching bases. This sample comprised peripheral blood, obtained 28 days after the second AZD1222 dose. The base sequence is TGTGCCAGCAGCTTAGCAGGGGCTGCTAGCACAGATACGCAGTATTTT. Its product reads: CASSLAGAASTDTQYF.